This passage covers 12 T cell receptor beta chains from one sample sequenced in a study of T cell changes during pregnancy in multiple sclerosis. Assay used: immunoSEQ multiplex PCR; TCRdb lists only in-frame clones, some missing. This sample has 15,000 or so clones, with around 90% found just once. The sample in question was CD8+ T cells from peripheral blood mononuclear cells, obtained after pregnancy. All receptors derive from a female donor in good health, enrolled as a control in a pregnancy study.

The chain recombines TRBV7-8 with TRBJ2-3; 8 nucleotides align to TRBD1. Germline trimming cut 5 bases from V and 5 bases from J; bases unmatched to any gene: 6. Germline CDR1 reads SGHVS; CDR2 reads FQNEAQ. The CDR3 loop spans 14 amino acids. The CDR3 reads CASSTGQGGDTQYF. In nucleotides, the CDR3 is TGTGCCAGCAGCACCGGACAGGGAGGAGATACGCAGTATTTT.

Only one count was recorded for this clone. The chain combines TRBV7-2 with TRBJ2-1, with TRBD2 matching 11 bases. This CDR3 has 15 residues. V shed 5 bases, J shed 7 bases, and the junction held 7 bases outside the gene matches. Per the germline V gene, CDR1 is SGHTA and CDR2 is FQGNSA. CDR3 loop: CASSPRLAGRNEQFF. CDR3 DNA sequence: TGTGCCAGCAGCCCAAGACTAGCGGGAAGGAATGAGCAGTTCTTC.

V and J are TRBV7-9 and TRBJ2-3, with TRBD2 matching over 8 bases. Germline V CDR1 and CDR2: SEHNR, FQNEAQ (reference sequence). The CDR3 runs 15 residues. The J segment lost 5 bases and the V segment lost 4 bases, leaving 8 bases of the junction unmatched. In DNA, the CDR3 is TGTGCCAGCAGCTACCGTACTAGCGGATTAGATACGCAGTATTTT. This encodes CASSYRTSGLDTQYF.

The chain carries TRBV10-1 and TRBJ2-3, with 7 positions matching TRBD2. This CDR3 comprises 15 residues. The germline gives CDR1 WNHNN, CDR2 SYGVQD (reference sequence). Trimming took 3 bases from V and 2 from J; bases not matched to a gene: 5. In DNA, the CDR3 is TGCGCCAGCAGTGACGGTAGCGGGCACACAGATACGCAGTATTTT. This encodes CASSDGSGHTDTQYF.

The chain joins TRBV6-4 to TRBJ2-3, with TRBD2 matching 12 bases. Trimming removed 6 bases from V and 1 base from J; junction bases left unmatched: 8. Looked up from germline, CDR1 is MRHNA and CDR2 is SNTAGT. This CDR3 contains 17 residues. The CDR3 loop is CASSPSGGASGTDTQYF. The CDR3 nucleotides read TGTGCCAGCAGCCCTAGCGGGGGGGCGAGTGGCACAGATACGCAGTATTTT.

As regards this clone: At one boundary the junction diverges from the germline segment, which might be a read error. The rearrangement links TRBV27 to TRBJ2-7; D is undetermined. CDR1 is MNHEY, CDR2 SMNVEV, per germline (reference sequence). The CDR3 is 14 residues long. CDR3: CASSLLAGSHEQYF. Written as DNA, the CDR3 is TGTGCCAGCAGTTTACTCGCAGGCTCCCACGAGCAGTACTTC.

The gene calls are TRBV7-6 and TRBJ1-4, with 7 bases that match TRBD1. V was pared by 6 bases and J by 6 bases, with 13 bases of the junction left unmatched. Germline CDR1 SGHVS, CDR2 FNYEAQ. This CDR3 spans 16 amino acids. This CDR3 is CASRPEPGQTDEKLFF. CDR3 coding DNA: TGTGCCAGCAGGCCCGAACCGGGACAGACCGATGAAAAACTGTTTTTT.

This rearrangement joins TRBV10-3 to TRBJ2-7; the match to TRBD1 covers 8 bases. The V and J ends lost 6 bases and 2 bases, in that order; junction bases with no gene match: 6. From germline, CDR1 is ENHRY and CDR2 SYGVKD. The CDR3 totals 14 residues. In nucleotides, the CDR3 is TGTGCCATCAGGCAGGGGGCAATACCCTACGAGCAGTACTTC. Residues: CAIRQGAIPYEQYF.

This sequence joins TRBV6-1 and TRBJ1-1; 10 bases agree with TRBD1. The ends lost 2 bases at V and 6 bases at J; junction bases unmatched: 6. Germline CDR1 and CDR2: MNHNS and SASEGT. The CDR3 runs 15 residues. In DNA form, the CDR3 reads TGTGCCAGCAGTGAATCGCCGGACAGGGGGTCTGAAGCTTTCTTT. Protein sequence: CASSESPDRGSEAFF.

The chain carries TRBV6-8 and TRBJ2-2, with TRBD1 identical over 7 bases. Trimming removed 5 bases from V and 3 bases from J; junction bases left unmatched: 3. In germline, CDR1 is MNHGY, CDR2 SAAAGT. The CDR3 is 14 residues long. The CDR3 loop is CASSTDRDTGELFF. In DNA, the CDR3 is TGTGCCAGCAGTACCGACAGGGACACCGGGGAGCTGTTTTTT.

The J gene is TRBJ2-5, the V gene TRBV13; no reliable D call. The germline gives CDR1 PRHDT, CDR2 FYEKMQ (reference sequence). This CDR3 is built from 12 residues. Trimming took 0 bases from V and 3 from J, leaving 2 bases between them. CDR3 in amino acids: CASSLGKETQYF. The CDR3 DNA is TGTGCCAGCAGCTTAGGCAAAGAGACCCAGTACTTC.

The rearrangement joins TRBV30 to TRBJ2-5, with 9 bases that match TRBD2. V lost 0 bases and J lost 5; bases outside the gene matches: 10. Germline CDR1 reads GTSNPN; CDR2 reads SVGIG (reference sequence). The length of the CDR3 is 16 residues. CDR3 sequence: CAWSVSSGVKVETQYF. DNA for the CDR3: TGTGCCTGGAGTGTTTCTAGCGGGGTAAAGGTTGAGACCCAGTACTTC.